This record covers a single T cell receptor (beta chain). What it binds is unknown. These data are taken from a study of CXCR3-negative and CXCR3-positive naive CD8 T cells. General study points: Similarly elevated diversity marked both naive subsets, with memory CD8+ cells showing far lower diversity. Surface CD5 looked about the same in the naive subsets, so the authors worked out TCR strength from TRB CDR3 properties.

Through 5' RACE with UMI labels, the TRB cDNA libraries were prepared. TCRdb re-called the 5' RACE reads; every CDR3 protein appears as one record, without DNA. The table lists roughly 100,000 distinct CDR3 sequences, with about 1% in the top ten. This CDR3 has 17 residues. Germline-derived CDR1 and CDR2 are LGHNA and YSLEER. V gene TRBV4-3 combines with J gene TRBJ2-1; TCRdb returns TRBD1, unconfirmable since there is no DNA. Sequences were obtained from naive CXCR3- CD8+ T cells from blood. The subset here: CD45RO-CCR7+CD27+CD95- naive CD8+ T cells lacking CXCR3 (TNR3-). The clonotype was recovered from a human donor in good health. Some clones in this sample may be carry-over from other donors' samples. This CDR3 reads CASSQLAGQGTVDEQFF.